The present entry profiles one TCR beta chain with its context. The antigen is unknown. PCR employed 60 Vbeta and 13 Jbeta primers. Profiling relied on immunoSEQ multiplex PCR, and the TCRdb table lists in-frame clones only, not all of them. In the table there are about 130,000 clones, roughly four fifths of which are singletons. This CDR3 comprises 15 residues. In germline, CDR1 is MGHDK, CDR2 SYGVNS. Trimming removed 5 bases from V and 6 bases from J; junction bases left unmatched: 5. This record comes from a study of cytomegalovirus exposure and HLA in healthy donors. Turning to the study itself: In a previous analysis, some 120 million unique TCR beta sequences were found from roughly 200 million T cells. Broader study findings: Only CMV serostatus was available as immune exposure information. When a later analysis was performed, an Asian-associated ancestry cluster reportedly had fewer N-insertions than the roughly 700-donor mean. With DRB1 most and HLA-C fewest, TCR association rates differed between HLA loci in a later analysis.

Material: PBMCs. V usage is TRBV25-1 and J usage is TRBJ2-2, with 11 bases aligning to TRBD1. The sequence derives from a man aged 25 to 45 in good health and CMV-seronegative. The CDR3 bases are TGTGCCAGCAGTATAGGGACAGGGGGTTCCGGGGAGCTGTTTTTT. Its translation: CASSIGTGGSGELFF. The full variable domain, rest sourced from reference TRBV25-1 and TRBJ2-2, is EADIYQTPRYLVIGTGKKITLECSQTMGHDKMYWYQQDPGMELHLIHYSYGVNSTEKGDLSSESTVSRIRTEHFPLTLESARPSHTSQYLCASSIGTGGSGELFFGEGSRLTVL.